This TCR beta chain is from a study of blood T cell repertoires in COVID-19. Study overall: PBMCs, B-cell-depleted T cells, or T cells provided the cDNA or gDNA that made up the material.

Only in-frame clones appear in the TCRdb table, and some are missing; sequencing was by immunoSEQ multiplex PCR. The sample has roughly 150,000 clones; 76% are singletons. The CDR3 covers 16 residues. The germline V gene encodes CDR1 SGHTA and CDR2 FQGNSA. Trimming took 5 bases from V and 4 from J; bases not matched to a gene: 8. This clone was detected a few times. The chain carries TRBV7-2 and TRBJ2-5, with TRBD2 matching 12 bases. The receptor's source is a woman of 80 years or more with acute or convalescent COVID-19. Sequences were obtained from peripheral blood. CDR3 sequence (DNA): TGTGCCAGCAGCCTAGGCCAGACTAGCGGGAGAGAGACCCAGTACTTC. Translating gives CASSLGQTSGRETQYF.